One T cell receptor (beta chain) is described in this entry. This clonotype was seen a few times. Its antigen specificity is not known. Base qualities are not provided; no much larger clone lies one nucleotide away. Measured from the cysteine to the phenylalanine, the CDR3 is 13 residues long. The read is trimmed to its CDR3 DNA, 39 bases read in frame from base 1. Relative to germline, V is missing 6 bases and J is missing 5 bases, with 4 bases of the junction outside any gene match. The germline V gene (reference sequence) specifies SEHNR as CDR1 and FQNEAQ as CDR2. These data belong to a study of T-cell reconstitution after alpha-beta-depleted transplantation in children (dated by TCRdb to the mid-2010s). Some background on the complete study: The study quantitatively tracked T-cell immune reconstitution after TCRalphabeta/CD19-depleted allogeneic hematopoietic cell transplantation in children using TCR repertoire profiling. Points the paper makes about the study in general: The frequencies of hyperexpanded clones fell over the following months, and after one year, T-cell counts and TCRbeta diversity were mostly attributed to newly produced T cells. The apparently early alphabetaT-cell count recovery about two months after transplant was reportedly dependent on only several hundred rapidly expanded clones derived from non-depleted graft cells. In some patients, high TCRbeta diversity at day 60 was attributed to recipient T cells and intrathymic progenitors that had survived conditioning.

The method was PCR. The listed sequencing device is Illumina HiSeq 2500. TCR library preparation used molecular barcoding, with unique molecular identifiers applied to normalize quantification of the TCRbeta repertoire. Through fastp at Q25 and MiXCR, TCRdb rebuilt clones from the public reads, retaining in-frame beta chains. A single entry per CDR3 protein holds the most common genes and DNA from its merged rows. The sample contains a few hundred thousand distinct CDR3 sequences, 43% of them found a single time. The top ten constitute roughly a quarter of the sample. The sample's treatment or condition label, decoded: allogeneic hematopoietic cell transplantation with graft depleted of TCRalphabeta T cells and CD19 B cells. The children who served as transplant recipients had been given grafts of TCRalphabeta/CD19-depleted allogeneic hematopoietic cells.

This receptor was taken from a girl aged 2-10 years with aplastic anemia, due to receive a stem cell transplant. The material was PBMCs, obtained before TCRalphabeta/CD19-depleted stem cell transplant. This sequence uses TRBV7-9 and TRBJ2-7, with 10 middle bases fitting TRBD2. The sequenced DNA: TGTGCCAGCAGGGCTAGCGGGGGTGACGAGCAGTACTTC. This is translated as CASRASGGDEQYF. With all but the CDR3 taken from the reference TRBV7-9 and TRBJ2-7 genes, the full variable domain is: DTGVSQNPRHKITKRGQNVTFRCDPISEHNRLYWYRQTLGQGPEFLTYFQNEAQLEKSRLLSDRFSAERPKGSFSTLEIQRTEQGDSAMYLCASRASGGDEQYFGPGTRLTVT.